A single sample is the source of the 9 T cell receptor beta chains below, sequenced in a study of T-cell reconstitution after alpha-beta-depleted transplantation in children. Unique molecular identifiers were incorporated into the prepared TCRbeta library. TCRdb recomputed calls from the PCR reads with MiXCR, one row per CDR3 protein. The table shows some 520,000 distinct CDR3 sequences, with over 25% occurring only once. This material consisted of PBMCs from the stem cell graft donor, taken from the stem cell graft. All receptors come from a human donor who donated a stem cell graft to a child with aplastic anemia.

This clonotype came up a few times. The chain links TRBV10-3 to TRBJ2-7, with 9 bases identical to TRBD2. J was trimmed by 5 bases and V by 2 bases; bases with no gene match: 4. Germline values: CDR1 ENHRY, CDR2 SYGVKD. This CDR3 comprises 14 residues. As DNA, the CDR3 is TGTGCCATCAGTGAGGCGGGAGGGTCCCACGAGCAGTACTTC. This encodes CAISEAGGSHEQYF.

The V call is TRBV5-5, the J call TRBJ1-6, with 9 bases lining up with TRBD1. V gave up 1 base and J gave up 6 bases; unmatched junction bases: 5. The CDR3 consists of 16 residues. Germline-derived CDR1 and CDR2 are SGHKS and YYEKEE (reference sequence). CDR3 coding DNA: TGTGCCAGCAGCTTGACAGGGGGCTCGAGTAATTCACCCCTCCACTTT. Translating gives CASSLTGGSSNSPLHF. Using reference TRBV5-5 and TRBJ1-6 for the parts outside the CDR3, the full variable domain is DAGVTQSPTHLIKTRGQQVTLRCSPISGHKSVSWYQQVLGQGPQFIFQYYEKEERGRGNFPDRFSARQFPNYSSELNVNALLLGDSALYLCASSLTGGSSNSPLHFGNGTRLTVT.

The table lists this clonotype with a few counts. The CDR3 spells CASSLGQGIGELFF. The CDR3 DNA is TGCGCCAGCAGCTTGGGACAGGGAATCGGGGAGCTGTTTTTT. The chain combines TRBV5-1 with TRBJ2-2; 7 bases line up with TRBD1. Trimming removed 0 bases from V and 7 bases from J; junction bases left unmatched: 3. Germline CDR1 is SGHRS and CDR2 is YFSETQ. The CDR3 consists of 14 residues.

This clonotype has more than one count but fewer than ten. This chain connects TRBV6-1 to TRBJ2-7, with D possibly matching TRBD2 (5 bases). Germline CDR1 and CDR2: MNHNS and SASEGT. V was pared by 6 bases and J by 1 base, with 13 bases between. CDR3 length: 14 amino acids. Here the CDR3 reads CASSPSGGSYEQYV. DNA of the CDR3: TGTGCCAGCAGCCCGAGCGGCGGATCCTACGAGCAGTACGTC.

The chain employs TRBV27 and TRBJ2-2; weak D call: TRBD2 (7 bases). V lost 2 bases, J lost 8 bases, and 18 bases lay in between. CDR1 is MNHEY and CDR2 is SMNVEV in the germline V gene (reference sequence). This CDR3 has 16 amino acids. CDR3 region: CASSLRGGGLVGELFF. DNA of the CDR3: TGTGCCAGCAGTTTAAGGGGGGGCGGCTTGGTAGGGGAGCTGTTTTTT.

The gene calls are TRBV15 and TRBJ2-2, with 7 bases lining up with TRBD1. Germline V gives CDR1 LNHNV, CDR2 YYDKDF (reference sequence). CDR3 length equals 16 residues. Unmatched junction bases numbered 8, after V lost 6 bases and J lost 1 base. This chain's CDR3 is CATRRPGQMNTGELFF. CDR3 coding DNA: TGTGCCACCAGAAGGCCGGGACAGATGAACACCGGGGAGCTGTTTTTT.

There are a few counts of this clonotype. The rearrangement uses TRBV20-1 and TRBJ1-1; 9 bases are shared with TRBD1. V shed 0 bases, J shed 5 bases, and the junction held 10 bases outside the gene matches. The CDR3 has 16 residues. Germline V gene lookup returns CDR1 DFQATT and CDR2 SNEGSKA (reference sequence). Here the CDR3 reads CSARDTGGAGITEAFF. The CDR3 DNA reads TGCAGTGCTAGAGACACAGGGGGCGCCGGGATTACTGAAGCTTTCTTT.

The chain joins TRBV24-1 to TRBJ2-1; 8 nucleotides match TRBD2. The germline V gene encodes CDR1 KGHDR and CDR2 SFDVKD. J gave up 9 bases and V 5 bases, and 11 bases lay outside the gene matches. The CDR3 loop spans 15 amino acids. The DNA for the CDR3 is TGTGCCACCAGTGGCACTAGCGGACGACGCCTTGAGCAGTTCTTC. Amino acid sequence: CATSGTSGRRLEQFF.

This rearrangement joins TRBV12-3 or TRBV12-4 to TRBJ2-3, with 12 bases aligning to TRBD2. V shed 2 bases and J 4 bases; nucleotides not matched to a gene: 1. The CDR3 totals 15 residues. The chain's CDR3 is CASSLRLAGADTQYF. CDR3 nucleotide sequence: TGTGCCAGCAGTTTACGACTAGCGGGAGCAGATACGCAGTATTTT.